The T cell receptor beta chain under discussion was sequenced for a study of breast tumors, draining lymph nodes, adjacent tissues. TCRdb itself ran the multiplex PCR reads through MiXCR, one entry per CDR3 protein. Of 85,000 to 130,000 distinct CDR3 sequences listed, more than 30% were seen once; the top ten hold approximately 5.3%. This clonotype was observed at least ten times. Its specificity is not known. The CDR3 loop spans 16 amino acids. Losses at the gene ends were 1 base for V and 4 bases for J; bases not matched to a gene: 6. CDR1 is SEHNR, CDR2 FQNEAQ, per germline (reference sequence). Study-wide points: Luminal-like breast cancer showed significantly greater tumor-nontumor repertoire similarity than basal-like breast cancer did. Data only fit, rather than demonstrated, lymph node origin of most tumor T cells. Tumor TCR diversity was below lymph nodes but above nontumor tissue.

Axillary draining lymph nodes of breast cancer patients supplied the node samples. Material: axillary lymph node tissue. The chain employs TRBV7-9 and TRBJ2-2; 7 bases map to TRBD1. The TCR was taken from a female donor with breast cancer. Some clones in this sample may be carry-over from other donors' samples. CDR3 DNA: TGTGCCAGCAGCTTAGACGGCCAGGGGGTCACCGGGGAGCTGTTTTTT. Amino acid sequence: CASSLDGQGVTGELFF.